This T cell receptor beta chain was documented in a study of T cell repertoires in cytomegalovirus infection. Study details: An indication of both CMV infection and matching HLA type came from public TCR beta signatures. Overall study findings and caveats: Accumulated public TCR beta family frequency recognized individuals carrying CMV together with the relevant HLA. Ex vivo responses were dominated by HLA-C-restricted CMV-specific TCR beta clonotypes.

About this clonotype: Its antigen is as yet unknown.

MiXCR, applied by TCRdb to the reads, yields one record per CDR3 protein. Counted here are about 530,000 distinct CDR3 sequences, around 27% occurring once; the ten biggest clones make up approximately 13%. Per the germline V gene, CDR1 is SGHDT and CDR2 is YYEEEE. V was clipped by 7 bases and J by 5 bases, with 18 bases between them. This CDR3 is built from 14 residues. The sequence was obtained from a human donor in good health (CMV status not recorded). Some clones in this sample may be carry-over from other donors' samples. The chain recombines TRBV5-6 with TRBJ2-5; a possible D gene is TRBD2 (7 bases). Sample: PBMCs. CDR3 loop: CASCTGGARETQYF. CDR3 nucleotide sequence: TGTGCCAGCTGTACTGGGGGGGCGCGGGAGACCCAGTACTTC.